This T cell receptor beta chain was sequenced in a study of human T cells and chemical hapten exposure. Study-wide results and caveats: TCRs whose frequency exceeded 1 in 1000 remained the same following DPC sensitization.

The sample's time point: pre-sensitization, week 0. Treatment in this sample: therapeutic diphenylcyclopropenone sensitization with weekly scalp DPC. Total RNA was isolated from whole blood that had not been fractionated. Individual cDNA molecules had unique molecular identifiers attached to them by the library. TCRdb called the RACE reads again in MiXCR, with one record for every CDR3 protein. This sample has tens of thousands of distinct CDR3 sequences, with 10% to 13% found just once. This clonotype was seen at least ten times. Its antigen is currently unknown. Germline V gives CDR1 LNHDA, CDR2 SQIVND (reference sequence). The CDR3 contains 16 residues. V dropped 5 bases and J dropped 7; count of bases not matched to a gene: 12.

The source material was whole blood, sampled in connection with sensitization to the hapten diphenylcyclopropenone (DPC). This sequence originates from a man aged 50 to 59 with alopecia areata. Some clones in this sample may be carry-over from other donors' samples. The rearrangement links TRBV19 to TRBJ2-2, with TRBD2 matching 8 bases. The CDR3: CASSDPGLVIHGELFF. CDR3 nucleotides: TGTGCCAGTAGTGACCCGGGACTAGTTATCCACGGGGAGCTGTTTTTT.